This T cell receptor (beta chain) was sequenced in a study of cytomegalovirus exposure and HLA in healthy donors. Across the study: Samples from HLA-typed donors yielded about 85 million unique TCRs in an early data release. Broader study findings: With further analysis later on, most CMV-associated TCR beta chains appeared HLA-restricted.

Germline V gene sequence: CDR1 MNHEY, CDR2 SMNVEV (reference sequence). V shed 4 bases and J shed 6 bases, with 16 bases lying between them. This CDR3 is built from 14 residues. Remarks on this clone: No antigen is known for it.

PCR involved 60 Vbeta and 13 Jbeta primers. In the authors' methods: About 9.9 million of the about 80 million unique TCR beta chains counted in a later analysis were shared. Sequencing was performed with immunoSEQ multiplex PCR; in TCRdb, only in-frame clones are kept and a portion is missing. That table is the source of V, J and clone size, and D and trimming were worked out from the DNA. There are 150,000 to 200,000 clones in the sample; approximately 84% occur only once, and roughly 0.2% lies in the top ten. Sample: PBMCs. The source of this sequence is a girl less than two years old in good health and CMV-seronegative. V and J are TRBV27 and TRBJ2-7, with D tentatively TRBD1 (6 bases). The CDR3: CASSYVQGSGEQYF. The CDR3 DNA sequence: TGTGCCAGCAGTTACGTTCAGGGGTCGGGCGAGCAGTACTTC.